These 25 T cell receptor beta chains were all obtained from the same sample, sequenced in a study of control samples from healthy donors and cancer patients. Libraries were prepared by immunoSEQ multiplex PCR; TCRdb keeps only in-frame clonotypes and omits some of them. The sample records 150,000 or so clones, almost 90% being singletons. The sequenced sample consisted of blood. The receptor set was obtained from a woman under 40 in good health.

The V call is TRBV19, the J call TRBJ2-2; no clear D gene. The CDR3 sequence is 14 residues long. Trimming took 5 bases from V and 1 from J, leaving 8 bases between them. Germline V gives CDR1 LNHDA, CDR2 SQIVND (reference sequence). The CDR3 reads CASSGRLNTGELFF. CDR3 DNA sequence: TGTGCCAGTAGTGGCAGACTGAACACCGGGGAGCTGTTTTTT.

This clone was recorded only once. The genes are TRBV3-1 (or the pseudogene TRBV3-2) and TRBJ1-5, with D possibly matching TRBD1 (6 bases). Per the germline V gene, CDR1 is LGHDT and CDR2 is YNNKEL (reference sequence). Trimming took off 6 bases at V and 3 bases at J, with 9 bases between the two ends. The CDR3 has 13 amino acids. DNA for the CDR3: TGTGCCAGCAGTTGGACAGTCAATCAGCCCCAGCATTTT. It translates to CASSWTVNQPQHF.

CDR3: CATSRPGAVKPAKNIQYF. In DNA form, the CDR3 reads TGTGCCACCAGCAGACCGGGGGCGGTTAAACCAGCCAAAAACATTCAGTACTTC. This rearrangement joins TRBV15 to TRBJ2-4; possibly TRBD1 or TRBD2 for D (6 bases each). The V and J ends lost 2 bases and 0 bases respectively, with 17 bases between them. CDR3 length: 18 residues. Germline CDR1 reads LNHNV; CDR2 reads YYDKDF (reference sequence).

The V and J genes are TRBV2 and TRBJ1-5; a possible D gene is TRBD1 (5 bases). The ends were cut back, 6 bases at V and 0 bases at J, with 9 bases in the middle. CDR1 is SNHLY, CDR2 FYNNEI, per germline. This CDR3 has 14 residues. CDR3 protein: CASRVGGSNQPQHF. Here the CDR3 DNA reads TGTGCCAGCAGGGTCGGGGGTAGCAATCAGCCCCAGCATTTT. Variable domain in full (rest from reference TRBV2 and TRBJ1-5): EPEVTQTPSHQVTQMGQEVILRCVPISNHLYFYWYRQILGQKVEFLVSFYNNEISEKSEIFDDQFSVERPDGSNFTLKIRSTKLEDSAMYFCASRVGGSNQPQHFGDGTRLSIL.

The V and J genes are TRBV14 and TRBJ1-3; D is ambiguous. Per the germline V gene, CDR1 is SGHDN and CDR2 is FVKESK. This CDR3 has 17 amino acids. Deletions cut 5 bases from V and 1 base from J, with 18 bases between. The CDR3, as DNA: TGTGCCAGCAGCTACCTACCGCGGAGGGCTTCTGGAAACACCATATATTTT. Its translation: CASSYLPRRASGNTIYF.

V and J are TRBV3-1 (or the pseudogene TRBV3-2) and TRBJ2-6; no firm D call. The germline gives CDR1 LGHDT, CDR2 YNNKEL (reference sequence). V was clipped by 5 bases and J by 0 bases, with 2 bases between them. CDR3 length: 13 amino acids. The CDR3 protein is CASSSSGANVLTF. In DNA form, the CDR3 reads TGTGCCAGCAGCAGCTCTGGGGCCAACGTCCTGACTTTC.

The rearrangement uses TRBV7-9 and TRBJ2-1, with TRBD2 matching over 8 bases. Per germline, CDR1 SEHNR and CDR2 FQNEAQ (reference sequence). This CDR3 spans 15 amino acids. V dropped 1 base and J dropped 2; count of bases not matched to a gene: 1. Written as DNA, the CDR3 is TGTGCCAGCAGCTTAGGGACTAGCCCCTACAATGAGCAGTTCTTC. The encoded protein is CASSLGTSPYNEQFF.

V is TRBV5-6 and J is TRBJ2-7, with 7 bases lining up with TRBD2. The CDR3 extends over 16 amino acids. After removal of 4 bases from V and 7 bases from J, the junction contained 17 bases not matched to a gene. CDR1 is SGHDT, CDR2 YYEEEE, per germline. The CDR3 here is CASSTLGGRALGEQYF. The CDR3 DNA is TGTGCCAGCAGCACGTTAGGTGGGAGGGCCCTCGGGGAGCAGTACTTC. The full variable domain, with the rest looked up from reference TRBV5-6 and TRBJ2-7, is DAGVTQSPTHLIKTRGQQVTLRCSPKSGHDTVSWYQQALGQGPQFIFQYYEEEERQRGNFPDRFSGHQFPNYSSELNVNALLLGDSALYLCASSTLGGRALGEQYFGPGTRLTVT.

V is TRBV19 and J is TRBJ1-4; D gene uncertain. The CDR3 has 13 residues. Per germline, CDR1 LNHDA and CDR2 SQIVND (reference sequence). Trimming removed 0 bases at V and 8 bases at J, with 7 bases between. DNA of the CDR3: TGTGCCAGTAGTATAGATCGGTTCGAAAAACTGTTTTTT. Its protein is CASSIDRFEKLFF.

This sequence joins TRBV5-1 and TRBJ2-5; D unclear. Trimming pared 1 base from V and 5 bases from J, leaving 9 bases between. The CDR3 contains 13 residues. Germline assignment: CDR1 SGHRS and CDR2 YFSETQ. CDR3 DNA sequence: TGCGCCAGCAGCTTGATGACGGAGGAGACCCAGTACTTC. It codes for CASSLMTEETQYF.

The chain couples TRBV29-1 to TRBJ2-1, with D perhaps matching TRBD1 (6 bases). Germline CDR1 is SQVTM and CDR2 is ANQGSEA. CDR3 size: 14 residues. The germline V and J ends were trimmed by 4 bases and 3 bases, with 13 bases remaining between them. CDR3 nucleotides: TGCAGCGTTGGTAGGGCAGGGGTCTACAATGAGCAGTTCTTC. Its translation: CSVGRAGVYNEQFF.

This clone appeared a few times. J is TRBJ2-1 and V is TRBV5-6, with 11 bases lining up with TRBD2. This CDR3 region has 18 residues. With V trimmed by 4 bases and J by 3 bases, 12 bases remained unmatched. CDR1 is SGHDT, CDR2 YYEEEE, per germline. CDR3 protein: CASSKTSGAPRNYNEQFF. CDR3 DNA sequence: TGTGCCAGCAGCAAGACTAGCGGGGCCCCGAGAAACTACAATGAGCAGTTCTTC.

CDR3 loop: CASSQGQGGSPLHF. The CDR3 DNA reads TGTGCCAGCAGCCAAGGACAGGGGGGATCACCCCTCCACTTT. J is TRBJ1-6 and V is TRBV4-2; 9 bases fit TRBD1. Trimming cost V 1 base and J 10 bases; bases outside gene matches: 2. Looked up from germline, CDR1 is LGHNA and CDR2 is YNFKEQ. The CDR3 covers 14 residues.

This clone appeared once. The chain joins TRBV30 to TRBJ2-2, with D perhaps matching TRBD2 (5 bases). In germline, CDR1 is GTSNPN, CDR2 SVGIG (reference sequence). This CDR3 is 15 amino acids long. The V end lost 1 base, the J end lost 4 bases, and 13 bases lay between the germline ends. The CDR3 DNA is TGTGCCTGGAGTGACGACGGGATGAGCACCGGGGAGCTGTTTTTT. As protein: CAWSDDGMSTGELFF.

The chain is built from TRBV2 and TRBJ2-3; 11 bases fit TRBD2. CDR1 is SNHLY, CDR2 FYNNEI, per germline. CDR3 length: 14 amino acids. V was pared by 7 bases and J by 10 bases, with 10 bases of the junction left unmatched. The CDR3 protein is CASTSGTSGLPQYF. CDR3 DNA sequence: TGTGCCAGCACCTCCGGGACTAGCGGATTACCGCAGTATTTT.

The rearrangement uses TRBV19 and TRBJ1-4; D is unclear. V gave up 0 bases and J gave up 4 bases, with 12 bases separating them. The germline V gene has CDR1 LNHDA and CDR2 SQIVND (reference sequence). The CDR3 loop spans 16 amino acids. The CDR3 loop reads CASSIEGPWDNEKLFF. The CDR3 nucleotides are TGTGCCAGTAGTATAGAGGGCCCCTGGGATAATGAAAAACTGTTTTTT.

This chain uses TRBV11-2 with TRBJ2-3; 7 bases are shared with TRBD1. The CDR3 consists of 15 residues. V was clipped by 5 bases and J by 0 bases; unmatched bases: 5. Per the germline V gene, CDR1 is SGHAT and CDR2 is FQNNGV. CDR3 sequence reads: CASSPTGVSTDTQYF. The DNA of the CDR3 is TGTGCCAGCAGCCCCACAGGGGTCAGCACAGATACGCAGTATTTT.

The V call is TRBV3-1 (or the pseudogene TRBV3-2), the J call TRBJ1-2, with D uncertain. Per the germline V gene, CDR1 is LGHDT and CDR2 is YNNKEL (reference sequence). The CDR3 loop spans 11 amino acids. V was clipped by 1 base and J by 7 bases, with 4 bases between them. CDR3 nucleotide sequence: TGTGCCAGCAGCCAAGGATTTGGCTACACCTTC. Its protein is CASSQGFGYTF.

In nucleotides, the CDR3 is TGTGCCAGCAGTGAGAGTGCGGGGGCCAACGTCCTGACTTTC. Amino acid sequence: CASSESAGANVLTF. The J gene is TRBJ2-6, the V gene TRBV6-1, with D unresolved. The CDR3 extends over 14 amino acids. In germline, CDR1 is MNHNS, CDR2 SASEGT. V shed 3 bases and J shed 4 bases, with 7 bases lying between them.

The V and J genes are TRBV6-5 and TRBJ1-3; D is unclear. Trimming stripped 2 bases from V and 4 bases from J, with 15 bases between. This CDR3 is built from 16 residues. Germline V gives CDR1 MNHEY, CDR2 SVGAGI. For the CDR3, the DNA is TGTGCCAGCAGTTACGGAGGCAGGCTCGGAGGAAACACCATATATTTT. It codes for CASSYGGRLGGNTIYF.

The gene calls are TRBV7-8 and TRBJ2-1; 12 nucleotides line up with TRBD2. The V gene end was trimmed by 5 bases and the J gene end by 12 bases; junction bases not matched to a gene: 8. Looked up from germline, CDR1 is SGHVS and CDR2 is FQNEAQ. This CDR3 spans 14 amino acids. CDR3 bases: TGTGCCAGCAGCACTCGGACTAGCGGGATGGGGCAGTTCTTC. Translation gives CASSTRTSGMGQFF.

This chain uses TRBV5-5 with TRBJ2-7; maybe TRBD2 (6 bases). Trimming pared 0 bases from V and 5 bases from J, leaving 9 bases between. CDR1 SGHKS and CDR2 YYEKEE come from the germline V gene (reference sequence). This CDR3 comprises 13 residues. The DNA for the CDR3 is TGTGCCAGCAGCTTGGCGGGGGTGCACGAGCAGTACTTC. This gives the protein CASSLAGVHEQYF.

This clone was detected once. The chain combines TRBV6-5 with TRBJ2-7; 11 bases are a match to TRBD1. The CDR3 consists of 14 residues. With 6 bases clipped from V and 3 bases from J, the junction kept 4 bases outside the gene matches. Germline CDR1 is MNHEY and CDR2 is SVGAGI. CDR3 sequence reads: CASRDRGLYYEQYV. In DNA, the CDR3 is TGTGCCAGCAGGGACAGGGGGCTGTACTACGAGCAGTACGTC.

The rearrangement links TRBV24-1 to TRBJ2-2; no reliable D call. The V and J ends lost 1 base and 6 bases respectively, with 8 bases between them. CDR1 and CDR2 (germline): KGHDR, SFDVKD. The CDR3 runs 14 residues. CDR3 amino acids: CATSDFPKSGELFF. The CDR3 DNA reads TGTGCCACCAGTGATTTCCCGAAGTCCGGGGAGCTGTTTTTT.

The rearrangement joins TRBV11-2 to TRBJ1-3, with D perhaps TRBD1 (5 bases). Germline CDR1 and CDR2: SGHAT and FQNNGV. CDR3 length: 14 residues. V dropped 5 bases and J dropped 2 bases, with 10 bases sitting between them. The CDR3 loop reads CASSLGGPGNTIYF. CDR3 nucleotides: TGTGCCAGCAGCCTCGGGGGACCTGGAAACACCATATATTTT.